There are a few counts of the clone carrying this T cell receptor (beta chain). Specified time point: pre-sensitization, week 0. Treatment noted: therapeutic diphenylcyclopropenone sensitization with weekly scalp DPC. TCRdb itself ran the RACE reads through MiXCR, one entry per CDR3 protein. The sample records around 92,000 distinct CDR3 sequences, approximately 10% being singletons. Losses at the gene ends were 7 bases for V and 4 bases for J; bases not matched to a gene: 5. The CDR3 has 13 residues. The data are from a study of human T cells and chemical hapten exposure. At the level of the study: Diphenylcyclopropenone was administered weekly to the scalp of patients throughout the approximately 24-week study.

The rearrangement uses TRBV12-3 or TRBV12-4 and TRBJ2-5, with 8 positions matching TRBD2. The receptor was isolated from a woman aged 55 to 70 with alopecia areata. Some clones in this sample may be carry-over from other donors' samples. Sequences were derived from whole blood, sampled in connection with sensitization to the hapten diphenylcyclopropenone (DPC). CDR3 DNA sequence: TGTGCCAGCACCTACGGGGGGGGAGAGACCCAGTACTTC. It yields the protein CASTYGGGETQYF.